This T cell receptor (beta chain) was captured in a study of cytotoxic CD8 clonotypes in ibrutinib-treated CLL. The wider study: Patient counts were approximately 12 relapsed/refractory, some 16 treatment-naive and under 18 IGHV unmutated. Study findings and constraints: Progressing patients had sampling times that differed from those of sustained-remission patients.

This CDR3 has 13 amino acids. The germline V gene has CDR1 SGHNT and CDR2 YYREEE (reference sequence). With 4 bases clipped from V and 4 bases from J, the junction kept 1 base outside the gene matches. This clone occurred a few times. What it recognizes is unknown. The repertoire was sequenced with immunoSEQ multiplex PCR; TCRdb's copy has only in-frame clones and lacks some. The sample carries about 14,000 clones, roughly two thirds recorded once. Sequenced here: PBMCs, sampled before ibrutinib treatment. V and J are TRBV5-4 and TRBJ2-7; 11 bases match TRBD2. The source is a human donor with chronic lymphocytic leukemia. In DNA form, the CDR3 reads TGTGCCAGCAGCAGGACTAGCGGGTACGAGCAGTACTTC. It translates to CASSRTSGYEQYF.